These 2 T cell receptor beta chains were all obtained from the same sample, sequenced in a study of blood T cell repertoires in COVID-19. Here immunoSEQ multiplex PCR was the method, and the copy in TCRdb shows in-frame clones only, minus some. The table has 180,000 or so clones, roughly 76% seen once; the top ten hold about 11%. Material: peripheral blood. The receptors were gathered from a woman aged 40 to 50 with COVID-19, enrolled during active disease.

The V and J genes are TRBV3-1 (or the pseudogene TRBV3-2) and TRBJ2-5, with 7 bases fitting TRBD2. The CDR3 loop spans 18 amino acids. Germline V CDR1 and CDR2: LGHDT, YNNKEL (reference sequence). With 2 bases clipped from V and 3 bases from J, the junction kept 15 bases outside the gene matches. For the CDR3, the DNA is TGTGCCAGCAGCCAATCCTTGGGTACAGCGGGAAATAAAGAGACCCAGTACTTC. Translation gives CASSQSLGTAGNKETQYF.

V is TRBV2 and J is TRBJ2-5, with TRBD1 as a possible D gene (6 bases). This CDR3 region has 13 residues. Germline V lookup: CDR1 SNHLY, CDR2 FYNNEI. V lost 5 bases and J 2 bases, leaving 9 bases between the germline ends. CDR3 sequence: CASSRDTQETQYF. The CDR3 DNA sequence: TGTGCCAGCAGTCGGGACACTCAAGAGACCCAGTACTTC.